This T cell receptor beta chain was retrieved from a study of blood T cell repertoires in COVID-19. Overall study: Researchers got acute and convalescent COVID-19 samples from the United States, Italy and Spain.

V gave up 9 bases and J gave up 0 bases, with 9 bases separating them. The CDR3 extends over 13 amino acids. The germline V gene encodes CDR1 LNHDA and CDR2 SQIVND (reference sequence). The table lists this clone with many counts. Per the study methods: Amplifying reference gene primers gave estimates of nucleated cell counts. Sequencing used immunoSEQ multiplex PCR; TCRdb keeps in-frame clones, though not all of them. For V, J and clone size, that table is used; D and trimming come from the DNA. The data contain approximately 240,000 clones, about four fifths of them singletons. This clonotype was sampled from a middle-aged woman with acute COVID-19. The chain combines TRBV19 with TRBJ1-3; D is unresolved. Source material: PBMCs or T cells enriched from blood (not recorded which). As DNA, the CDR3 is TGTGCCAGGGTCGAGAGCTCTGGAAACACCATATATTTT. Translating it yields CARVESSGNTIYF.